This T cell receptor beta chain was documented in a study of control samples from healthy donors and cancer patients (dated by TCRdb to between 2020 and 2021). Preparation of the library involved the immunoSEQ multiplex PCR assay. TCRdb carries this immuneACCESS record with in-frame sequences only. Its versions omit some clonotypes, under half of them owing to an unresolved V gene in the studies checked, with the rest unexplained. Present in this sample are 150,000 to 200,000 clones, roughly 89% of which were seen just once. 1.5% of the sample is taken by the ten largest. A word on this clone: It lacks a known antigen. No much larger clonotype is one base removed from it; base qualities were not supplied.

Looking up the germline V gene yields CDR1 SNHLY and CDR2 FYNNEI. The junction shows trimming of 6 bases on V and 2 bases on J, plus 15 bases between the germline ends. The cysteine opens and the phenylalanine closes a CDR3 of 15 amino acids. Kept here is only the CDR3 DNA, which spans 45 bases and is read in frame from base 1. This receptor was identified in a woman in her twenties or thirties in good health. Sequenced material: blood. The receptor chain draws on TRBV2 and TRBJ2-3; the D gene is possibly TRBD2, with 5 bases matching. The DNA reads TGTGCCAGCAGGCAGGACTCCCTACCCACAGATACGCAGTATTTT. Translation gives CASRQDSLPTDTQYF.